This T cell receptor beta chain comes out of a study of T cells in Graves' hyperthyroidism and ophthalmopathy. On the basis of clinical symptoms, serum thyroxine and TRAb, thyroid ultrasound and orbital computed tomography, diagnoses were made. Amplification yielded TCR beta CDR3 regions, with RNA transcripts as the source. The primer set for the first-round RT-PCR of the TCR CDR3 was HTBI. MiXCR, applied by TCRdb to the multiplex PCR reads, yields one record per CDR3 protein. Of around 700,000 distinct CDR3 sequences detected, 30% to 40% appear once; the ten largest clones hold around 30%. This CDR3 has 15 residues. Looked up from germline, CDR1 is MNHEY and CDR2 is SVGEGT. The J segment lost 1 base and the V segment lost 5 bases, leaving 6 bases of the junction unmatched.

Sequenced input: blood. The chain is built from TRBV6-2 or TRBV6-3 and TRBJ2-5; TRBD2 matches 8 bases. The receptor's source is a woman aged 40 to 55 with Graves' hyperthyroidism. This CDR3 reads CASSLRGGRQETQYF. CDR3 nucleotide sequence: TGTGCCAGCAGTCTACGCGGGGGGCGCCAAGAGACCCAGTACTTC.